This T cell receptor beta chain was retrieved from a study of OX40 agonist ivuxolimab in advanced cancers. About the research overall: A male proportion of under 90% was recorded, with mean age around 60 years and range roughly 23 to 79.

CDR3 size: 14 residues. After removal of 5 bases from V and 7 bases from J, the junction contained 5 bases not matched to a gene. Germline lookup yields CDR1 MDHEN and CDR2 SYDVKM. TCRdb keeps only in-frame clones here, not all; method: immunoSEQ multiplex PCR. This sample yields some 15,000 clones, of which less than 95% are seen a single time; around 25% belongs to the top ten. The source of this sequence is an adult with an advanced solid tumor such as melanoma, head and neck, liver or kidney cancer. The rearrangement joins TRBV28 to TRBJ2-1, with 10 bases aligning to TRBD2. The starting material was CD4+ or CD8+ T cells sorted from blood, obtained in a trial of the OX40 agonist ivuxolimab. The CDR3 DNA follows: TGTGCCAGCAGTATACTGACTAGCGGGAATGAGCAGTTCTTC. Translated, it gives CASSILTSGNEQFF. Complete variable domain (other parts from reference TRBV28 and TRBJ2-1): DVKVTQSSRYLVKRTGEKVFLECVQDMDHENMFWYRQDPGLGLRLIYFSYDVKMKEKGDIPEGYSVSREKKERFSLILESASTNQTSMYLCASSILTSGNEQFFGPGTRLTVL.